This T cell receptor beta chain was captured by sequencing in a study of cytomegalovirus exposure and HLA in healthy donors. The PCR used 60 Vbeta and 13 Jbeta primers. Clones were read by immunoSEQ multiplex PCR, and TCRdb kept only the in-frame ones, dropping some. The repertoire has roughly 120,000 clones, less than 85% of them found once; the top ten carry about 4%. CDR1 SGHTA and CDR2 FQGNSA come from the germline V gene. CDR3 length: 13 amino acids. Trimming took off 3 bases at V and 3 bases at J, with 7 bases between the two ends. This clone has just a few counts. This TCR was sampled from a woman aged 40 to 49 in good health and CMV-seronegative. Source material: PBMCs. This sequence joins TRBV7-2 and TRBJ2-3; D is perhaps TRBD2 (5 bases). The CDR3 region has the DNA TGTGCCAGCAGCTTCCGGGGTACAGATACGCAGTATTTT. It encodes CASSFRGTDTQYF.